This is a list of T cell receptor beta chains from one sample in a study of blood T cell repertoires in COVID-19. Only in-frame clones appear in the TCRdb table, and some are missing; sequencing was by immunoSEQ multiplex PCR. The repertoire has 150,000 to 190,000 clones, around nine tenths of them found once; the top ten carry more than 2%. The sample taken for sequencing was peripheral blood. All receptors come from a woman between 70 and 85 years old with acute or convalescent COVID-19. Each CDR3 is given with its conserved first and last residue. The order of the fields is J gene, CDR3 length, V gene, CDR3 protein.

j_gene: TRBJ1-4
len: 15
v_gene: TRBV11-2
CDR3aa: CASSLLRGSNEKLFF

j_gene: TRBJ1-6
len: 16
v_gene: TRBV30
CDR3aa: CAWSVSRTGLNSPLHF

j_gene: TRBJ2-1
len: 14
v_gene: TRBV29-1
CDR3aa: CSVVHPGGSNEQFF

j_gene: TRBJ2-5
len: 13
v_gene: TRBV18
CDR3aa: CASSPGLAETQYF

j_gene: TRBJ1-4
len: 14
v_gene: TRBV28
CDR3aa: CASRETGYNEKLFF

j_gene: TRBJ2-2
len: 18
v_gene: TRBV3-1/TRBV3-2
CDR3aa: CASSQWGLAGASGGELFF

j_gene: TRBJ2-3
len: 17
v_gene: TRBV1
CDR3aa: CTSSPLLGTPLRDTQYF

j_gene: TRBJ1-4
len: 13
v_gene: TRBV15
CDR3aa: CATSRDRREKLFF

j_gene: TRBJ2-3
len: 14
v_gene: TRBV6-5
CDR3aa: CASSPGLRTDTQYF

j_gene: TRBJ2-5
len: 15
v_gene: TRBV6-6
CDR3aa: CASRLAGVGQETQYF

j_gene: TRBJ2-5
len: 14
v_gene: TRBV18
CDR3aa: CASSPPDRFRTQYF

j_gene: TRBJ1-1
len: 15
v_gene: TRBV27
CDR3aa: CASSQLPTGTTEAFF

j_gene: TRBJ1-1
len: 14
v_gene: TRBV23-1
CDR3aa: CASSQSWPNTEAFF

j_gene: TRBJ2-7
len: 18
v_gene: TRBV27
CDR3aa: CASSLARDPGTGTREQYF

j_gene: TRBJ2-1
len: 15
v_gene: TRBV5-4
CDR3aa: CASRTGTETYNEQFF

j_gene: TRBJ1-4
len: 14
v_gene: TRBV14
CDR3aa: CASSRTGGSEKLFF

j_gene: TRBJ1-1
len: 14
v_gene: TRBV7-6
CDR3aa: CASTRDTLNTEAFF

j_gene: TRBJ2-5
len: 14
v_gene: TRBV7-9
CDR3aa: CASSPGLSQETQYF

j_gene: TRBJ1-6
len: 13
v_gene: TRBV6-6
CDR3aa: CASSRGWESPLHF

j_gene: TRBJ1-2
len: 13
v_gene: TRBV29-1
CDR3aa: CSVRRDSSYGYTF

j_gene: TRBJ1-1
len: 14
v_gene: TRBV10-3
CDR3aa: CAISEYQMNTEAFF

j_gene: TRBJ1-2
len: 15
v_gene: TRBV18
CDR3aa: CASSRGQGANYGYTF

j_gene: TRBJ2-2
len: 14
v_gene: TRBV7-9
CDR3aa: CASSNTVNTGELFF

j_gene: TRBJ1-6
len: 17
v_gene: TRBV11-2
CDR3aa: CASSLNRFASYNSPLHF

j_gene: TRBJ1-5
len: 16
v_gene: TRBV21-1
CDR3aa: CASSKDGQGCNQPQHF

j_gene: TRBJ1-6
len: 15
v_gene: TRBV6-5
CDR3aa: CASSWGRTGNSPLHF

j_gene: TRBJ1-5
len: 14
v_gene: TRBV5-1
CDR3aa: CASSMTGGNQPQHF

j_gene: TRBJ2-4
len: 17
v_gene: TRBV28
CDR3aa: CASSVLAAALAKNIQYF

j_gene: TRBJ1-1
len: 14
v_gene: TRBV6-5
CDR3aa: CASSLVALNTEAFF